The T cell receptor (beta chain) under discussion was sequenced for a study of high-grade serous ovarian cancer treatment subgroups (dated by TCRdb to the early 2020s). For the study in its entirety: A mean of roughly 15,000 reads and fewer than 8,500 unique TCR beta rearrangements per sample was generated by sequencing. Under a laparoscopic triage algorithm, patients with high-grade serous ovarian cancer were grouped by complete gross resection or by neoadjuvant chemotherapy response, and the study profiled the TCR beta repertoires of these patients. A cohort of roughly 30 patients was included: about 10 with no residual disease after primary surgery (R0), about 10 who were excellent NACT responders, and about 10 who were poor NACT responders. One primary tumor sample and two metastatic tumor samples were collected from each patient, for a total of 90 samples. General study outcomes and caveats: Spatial information was not captured by bulk tumor TCR sequencing, so insight into HGSC tumor complexity and diversity was limited. TCR clonal relatedness was found to be positively correlated with neoantigen level and, by trend, with copy number variation and mutation load derived from whole-genome sequencing. TCR repertoire analyses focused on CDR3; CDR1 and CDR2 were not analyzed. Tumors from the same patient had repertoire similarity ranging from roughly 0.11 to 0.8, while tumors from different patients showed almost no similarity.

Collection of tumor samples took place before definitive surgery or chemotherapy. Genomic DNA extraction was performed by the MD Anderson Biospecimen Extraction Resource, and TCR sequencing was carried out by the MD Anderson Cancer Genomics Laboratory. About this clone itself: Its antigen is unknown. The input lacks base qualities; no much larger clone sits a single base away.

The 85 to 95 tumor samples were subjected to high-throughput TCR profiling using ImmunoSEQ. The study's own analysis went as follows. To measure repertoire diversity, the metrics used were richness (unique productive sequences), clonality, evenness and relatedness, and the Bhattacharyya coefficient was used to assess similarity between samples. Conclusions stayed consistent in a sensitivity analysis that left out TCRs with fewer than two reads. The table was pulled from immuneACCESS by TCRdb, which kept in-frame rearrangements only. Such tables lose some clones; where checked, under half of the loss comes from unresolved V genes, and the rest has no known cause. From that table come the V and J calls and clone size; the DNA was used to work out D and trimming. The sample data list roughly 10,000 clones, and roughly four fifths of these were observed just once. The ten top clones hold about 6.4% of the sample.

V has 6 bases trimmed and J has 2 bases trimmed; junction bases matching no gene number 10. According to the germline V gene (reference sequence), CDR1 reads SGHNT and CDR2 reads YYREEE. Spanning cysteine to phenylalanine, the CDR3 consists of 15 amino acids. Only CDR3 DNA remains: 45 bases, in frame from the first base. The chain couples TRBV5-4 to TRBJ2-7; 8 bases in between match TRBD2. Sequencing used tumor tissue. The source is a human donor with high-grade serous ovarian cancer. The CDR3 protein: CASTLSTSGPYEQYF. The sequenced DNA: TGTGCCAGCACCCTCTCTACTAGCGGCCCCTACGAGCAGTACTTC. Reference TRBV5-4 and TRBJ2-7 proteins supply the regions before and after the CDR3; the full variable domain is: ETGVTQSPTHLIKTRGQQVTLRCSSQSGHNTVSWYQQALGQGPQFIFQYYREEENGRGNFPPRFSGLQFPNYSSELNVNALELDDSALYLCASTLSTSGPYEQYFGPGTRLTVT.